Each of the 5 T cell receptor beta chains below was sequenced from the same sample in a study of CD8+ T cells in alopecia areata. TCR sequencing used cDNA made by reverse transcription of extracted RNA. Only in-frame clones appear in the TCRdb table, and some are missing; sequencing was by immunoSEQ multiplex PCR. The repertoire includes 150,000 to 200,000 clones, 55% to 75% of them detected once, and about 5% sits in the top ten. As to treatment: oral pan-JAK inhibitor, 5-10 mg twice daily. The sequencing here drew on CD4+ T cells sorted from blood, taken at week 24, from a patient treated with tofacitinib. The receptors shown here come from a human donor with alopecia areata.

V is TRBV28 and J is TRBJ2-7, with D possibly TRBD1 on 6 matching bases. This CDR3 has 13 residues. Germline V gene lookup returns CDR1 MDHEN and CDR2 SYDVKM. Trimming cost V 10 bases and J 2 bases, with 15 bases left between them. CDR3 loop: CATVGTPTYEQYF. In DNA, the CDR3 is TGTGCCACCGTTGGGACACCGACCTACGAGCAGTACTTC.

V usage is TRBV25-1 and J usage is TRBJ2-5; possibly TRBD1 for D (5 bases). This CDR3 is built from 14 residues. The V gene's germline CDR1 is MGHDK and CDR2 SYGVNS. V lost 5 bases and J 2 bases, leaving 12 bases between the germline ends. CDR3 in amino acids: CASSRGLGQETQYF. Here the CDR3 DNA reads TGTGCCAGCAGTAGGGGATTAGGACAAGAGACCCAGTACTTC.

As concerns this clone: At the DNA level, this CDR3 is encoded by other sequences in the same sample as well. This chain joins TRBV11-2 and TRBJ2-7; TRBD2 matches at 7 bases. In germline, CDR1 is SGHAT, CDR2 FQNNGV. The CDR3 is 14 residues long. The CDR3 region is CATRGGDVLYEQYF. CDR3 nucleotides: TGTGCGACCCGTGGGGGGGACGTTCTATACGAGCAGTACTTC.

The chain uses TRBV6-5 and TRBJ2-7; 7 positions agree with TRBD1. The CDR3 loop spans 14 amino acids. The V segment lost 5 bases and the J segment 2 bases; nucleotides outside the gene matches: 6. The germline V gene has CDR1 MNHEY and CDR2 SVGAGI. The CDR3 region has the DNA TGTGCCAGCAGTACCGACAGGGATACCTACGAGCAGTACTTC. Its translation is CASSTDRDTYEQYF.

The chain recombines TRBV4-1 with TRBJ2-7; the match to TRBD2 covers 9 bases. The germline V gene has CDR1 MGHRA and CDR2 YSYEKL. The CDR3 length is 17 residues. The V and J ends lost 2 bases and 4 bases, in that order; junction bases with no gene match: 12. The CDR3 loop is CASSQKDGAGGGYEQYF. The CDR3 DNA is TGCGCCAGCAGCCAAAAAGACGGAGCGGGAGGAGGGTACGAGCAGTACTTC.